The entry below describes one TCR beta chain. This sample is drawn from a study of control samples from healthy donors and cancer patients. Trimming cost V 7 bases and J 1 base, with 14 bases left between them. This CDR3 comprises 15 residues. Germline lookup yields CDR1 LNHDA and CDR2 SQIVND (reference sequence). Here immunoSEQ multiplex PCR was the method, and the copy in TCRdb shows in-frame clones only, minus some. Of some 100,000 clones in the sample, just under 95% are singletons; the top ten hold 3%. The rearrangement uses TRBV19 and TRBJ1-5; possibly TRBD1 for D (6 bases). The sample comprised blood. The sequence was collected from a human donor in good health. The donor label of this sample is uncertain. CDR3 amino acids: CASTPGHSSNQPQHF. CDR3 DNA: TGTGCCAGTACACCGGGACATTCGAGCAATCAGCCCCAGCATTTT.